The rows below give T cell receptor beta chains drawn from one sample of a study of blood T cell repertoires in COVID-19. Here immunoSEQ multiplex PCR was the method, and the copy in TCRdb shows in-frame clones only, minus some. In the table there are more than 85,000 clones, around 85% of which are singletons. Material for sequencing was peripheral blood. These receptors were taken from a woman aged 60 to 75 with acute or convalescent COVID-19. CDR3s include the opening cysteine and the closing phenylalanine or tryptophan. Each record gives: J gene, V gene, CDR3 protein.

j_call: TRBJ1-5; v_call: TRBV15; cdr3_aa: CATSRPRGDWGNQPQHF
j_call: TRBJ1-6; v_call: TRBV7-9; cdr3_aa: CASSEQGAIGNSPLHF
j_call: TRBJ1-6; v_call: TRBV3-1/TRBV3-2; cdr3_aa: CASSTSEGIHSPLHF
j_call: TRBJ2-7; v_call: TRBV3-1/TRBV3-2; cdr3_aa: CASSQGLLAAYEQYF
j_call: TRBJ1-1; v_call: TRBV5-1; cdr3_aa: CASSPRDTLRRTEAFF
j_call: TRBJ1-1; v_call: TRBV14; cdr3_aa: CASSPTRAGEAFF
j_call: TRBJ1-2; v_call: TRBV21-1; cdr3_aa: CASSKAQRFLPGGYTF
j_call: TRBJ2-1; v_call: TRBV5-1; cdr3_aa: CASSLSPGLAAYNEQFF
j_call: TRBJ1-5; v_call: TRBV29-1; cdr3_aa: CSASDRDGQPQHF
j_call: TRBJ1-5; v_call: TRBV30; cdr3_aa: CAWSGFGGGNQPQHF
j_call: TRBJ2-7; v_call: TRBV28; cdr3_aa: CASSGDSTYEQYF
j_call: TRBJ2-3; v_call: TRBV11-2; cdr3_aa: CASSPGGRSTDTQYF
j_call: TRBJ2-1; v_call: TRBV19; cdr3_aa: CASSIGSGGKDEQFF
j_call: TRBJ1-4; v_call: TRBV9; cdr3_aa: CASSVWGEANEKLFF
j_call: TRBJ1-4; v_call: TRBV5-1; cdr3_aa: CAGSLGFGGGRPTNEKLFF
j_call: TRBJ1-5; v_call: TRBV19; cdr3_aa: CASRRTFPGQGVNQPQHF
j_call: TRBJ1-3; v_call: TRBV7-9; cdr3_aa: CASSSLGQVGNTIYF
j_call: TRBJ1-6; v_call: TRBV19; cdr3_aa: CASSRTANNSPLHF
j_call: TRBJ1-1; v_call: TRBV7-8; cdr3_aa: CASSPGTGYMNTEAFF
j_call: TRBJ2-2; v_call: TRBV24-1; cdr3_aa: CATSDRGRVTGELFF
j_call: TRBJ2-5; v_call: TRBV20-1; cdr3_aa: CSASAGTLETQYF
j_call: TRBJ1-6; v_call: TRBV10-3; cdr3_aa: CAGRTQRDSPLHF
j_call: TRBJ1-4; v_call: TRBV27; cdr3_aa: CASSLDRDAATNEKLFF
j_call: TRBJ2-7; v_call: TRBV30; cdr3_aa: CAWAGQGGGQYF
j_call: TRBJ2-7; v_call: TRBV7-2; cdr3_aa: CASSRGGRTYEQYF
j_call: TRBJ2-1; v_call: TRBV3-1/TRBV3-2; cdr3_aa: CASSQLAGTLGEQFF
j_call: TRBJ1-1; v_call: TRBV24-1; cdr3_aa: CATSGKQGVFTEAFF
j_call: TRBJ1-2; v_call: TRBV18; cdr3_aa: CASSPRQGTYGYTF
j_call: TRBJ2-5; v_call: TRBV2; cdr3_aa: CASTAGGGPGKETQYF
j_call: TRBJ1-2; v_call: TRBV9; cdr3_aa: CASSVESGHYGYTF
j_call: TRBJ2-3; v_call: TRBV19; cdr3_aa: CASSILAGGQYTQYF
j_call: TRBJ2-1; v_call: TRBV7-3; cdr3_aa: CASSFQEIAHEQFF
j_call: TRBJ2-6; v_call: TRBV11-2; cdr3_aa: CASSFVRDSSSGANVLTF
j_call: TRBJ1-3; v_call: TRBV5-4; cdr3_aa: CASSPAGGISGNTIYF
j_call: TRBJ1-4; v_call: TRBV3-1/TRBV3-2; cdr3_aa: CASSQWTGRGKLFF
j_call: TRBJ1-1; v_call: TRBV30; cdr3_aa: CAWSVPGRGNTEAFF
j_call: TRBJ2-5; v_call: TRBV9; cdr3_aa: CASSVGGWETQYF
j_call: TRBJ2-2; v_call: TRBV29-1; cdr3_aa: CSVASGGADGELFF
j_call: TRBJ2-7; v_call: TRBV20-1; cdr3_aa: CSARAALEQYF
j_call: TRBJ2-7; v_call: TRBV20-1; cdr3_aa: CSASDPRDSYEQYF
j_call: TRBJ1-6; v_call: TRBV7-9; cdr3_aa: CASSLTGALGNSPLHF
j_call: TRBJ1-2; v_call: TRBV7-3; cdr3_aa: CASSLGQGAEGYTF
j_call: TRBJ1-1; v_call: TRBV7-3; cdr3_aa: CASSKRLGEGTEAFF
j_call: TRBJ1-1; v_call: TRBV2; cdr3_aa: CASKGANTEAFF
j_call: TRBJ2-2; v_call: TRBV28; cdr3_aa: CASSLASGGTGELFF
j_call: TRBJ1-6; v_call: TRBV5-4; cdr3_aa: CASSLDFSYNSPLHF
j_call: TRBJ2-3; v_call: TRBV11-3; cdr3_aa: CASTRGLAADTQYF
j_call: TRBJ1-5; v_call: TRBV27; cdr3_aa: CASSLTGNQPQHF
j_call: TRBJ2-7; v_call: TRBV19; cdr3_aa: CASSIRYRGYEQYF
j_call: TRBJ2-7; v_call: TRBV6-6; cdr3_aa: CASSYQGRGYEQYF
j_call: TRBJ2-5; v_call: TRBV7-7; cdr3_aa: CASSFGLAGAQETQYF
j_call: TRBJ1-5; v_call: TRBV7-2; cdr3_aa: CASSFTGDQPQHF
j_call: TRBJ2-1; v_call: TRBV9; cdr3_aa: CASSALQGSLPYNEQFF
j_call: TRBJ1-4; v_call: TRBV6-5; cdr3_aa: CASSSGFSGKLFF
j_call: TRBJ2-1; v_call: TRBV30; cdr3_aa: CAWSHEGREQFF